The rows below give T cell receptor beta chains drawn from one sample of a study of blood T cell repertoires in COVID-19. Only in-frame clones appear in the TCRdb table, and some are missing; sequencing was by immunoSEQ multiplex PCR. The table shows some 340,000 clones, with 75% to 90% occurring only once. Sequencing used peripheral blood. These receptors originate from a woman between 18 and 29 years old with acute or convalescent COVID-19. CDR3s include the opening cysteine and the closing phenylalanine or tryptophan. The D gene is left open where the match is weak. Not every row has a clone size; where given, it reads once, few, many or a size class.

CDR3 DNA: TGTGCCAGCAGTCCCGGGAGCTACGAGCAGTACTTC
CDR3 protein: CASSPGSYEQYF
J gene: TRBJ2-7
clone size: NA
D gene: NA
V gene: TRBV12-3/TRBV12-4

CDR3 DNA: TGCAGCGTTGCGGTTCTTAGCGGCTACACCTTC
CDR3 protein: CSVAVLSGYTF
J gene: TRBJ1-2
clone size: once
D gene: NA
V gene: TRBV29-1

CDR3 DNA: TGTGCCTGGAGTGCCCAACTAGCGGGAGGGCCCGCTTCATACAATGAGCAGTTCTTC
CDR3 protein: CAWSAQLAGGPASYNEQFF
J gene: TRBJ2-1
clone size: NA
D gene: TRBD2
V gene: TRBV30

CDR3 DNA: TGTGCCAGCAGCTCAGGGGTTGAAGCTTTCTTT
CDR3 protein: CASSSGVEAFF
J gene: TRBJ1-1
clone size: NA
D gene: NA
V gene: TRBV3-1/TRBV3-2

CDR3 DNA: TGTGCCAGCAGGTTTTCCGGGACTAATGAAGAAGAGACCCAGTACTTC
CDR3 protein: CASRFSGTNEEETQYF
J gene: TRBJ2-5
clone size: NA
D gene: TRBD2
V gene: TRBV7-8

CDR3 DNA: TGTGCCACCAGCCGGGGGGGAAGCCAAGAGACCCAGTACTTC
CDR3 protein: CATSRGGSQETQYF
J gene: TRBJ2-5
clone size: NA
D gene: TRBD2
V gene: TRBV15

CDR3 DNA: TGTGCCAGCAAGACTGGCGGGGGCTTCTACGAGCAGTACTTC
CDR3 protein: CASKTGGGFYEQYF
J gene: TRBJ2-7
clone size: NA
D gene: NA
V gene: TRBV6-5

CDR3 DNA: TGTGCCAGTAGTTCCAATTGGCAGGGTGATCAGCCCCAGCATTTT
CDR3 protein: CASSSNWQGDQPQHF
J gene: TRBJ1-5
clone size: NA
D gene: NA
V gene: TRBV19

CDR3 DNA: TGTGCCAGCAGCGTGGACAGGATGGCTGAAGCTTTCTTT
CDR3 protein: CASSVDRMAEAFF
J gene: TRBJ1-1
clone size: NA
D gene: TRBD1
V gene: TRBV7-3

CDR3 DNA: TGTGCCAGTAGTGGTAGGACCAGGGAAGAGCAGTACTTC
CDR3 protein: CASSGRTREEQYF
J gene: TRBJ2-7
clone size: NA
D gene: NA
V gene: TRBV19

CDR3 DNA: TGCGCCAGCAGCTTGGGACAGATGAACTACAATGAGCAGTTCTTC
CDR3 protein: CASSLGQMNYNEQFF
J gene: TRBJ2-1
clone size: once
D gene: NA
V gene: TRBV5-1

CDR3 DNA: TGTGCCAGCAGTTCGACAGTCAATCAGCCCCAGCATTTT
CDR3 protein: CASSSTVNQPQHF
J gene: TRBJ1-5
clone size: once
D gene: NA
V gene: TRBV27

CDR3 DNA: TGTGCCAGTAGTACGGAAGGACACCCCCAAGAGACCCAGTACTTC
CDR3 protein: CASSTEGHPQETQYF
J gene: TRBJ2-5
clone size: NA
D gene: NA
V gene: TRBV19

CDR3 DNA: TGTGCCAGCAGTTCAGGGTTTGGGGGCTACACCTTC
CDR3 protein: CASSSGFGGYTF
J gene: TRBJ1-2
clone size: NA
D gene: NA
V gene: TRBV12-3/TRBV12-4

CDR3 DNA: TGCGCCAGCAGCCGATGGGGGAGGCCACTAGGCGAGCAGTACTTC
CDR3 protein: CASSRWGRPLGEQYF
J gene: TRBJ2-7
clone size: NA
D gene: NA
V gene: TRBV4-1

CDR3 DNA: TGTGCCAGCAGCCAAGACAAGCCATATGGCTACACCTTC
CDR3 protein: CASSQDKPYGYTF
J gene: TRBJ1-2
clone size: few
D gene: NA
V gene: TRBV3-1/TRBV3-2

CDR3 DNA: TGTGCCAGCAGTGACTCGGCTGGCGGGGACTACAATGAGCAGTTCTTC
CDR3 protein: CASSDSAGGDYNEQFF
J gene: TRBJ2-1
clone size: NA
D gene: NA
V gene: TRBV6-4

CDR3 DNA: TGTGCCTGGAGTGTATGTGGAGGGGGCCCATACCGCAATGAGCAGTTCTTC
CDR3 protein: CAWSVCGGGPYRNEQFF
J gene: TRBJ2-1
clone size: once
D gene: NA
V gene: TRBV30

CDR3 DNA: TGCAGCGAAACTGACAGGGATACGCAGTATTTT
CDR3 protein: CSETDRDTQYF
J gene: TRBJ2-3
clone size: NA
D gene: NA
V gene: TRBV29-1

CDR3 DNA: TGTGCCAGCAGCGTAGGCCGTCGGAACACCATATATTTT
CDR3 protein: CASSVGRRNTIYF
J gene: TRBJ1-3
clone size: few
D gene: NA
V gene: TRBV9

CDR3 DNA: TGTGCCACCAGTGATGCGGCGGAAGCCCGTGACAATGAGCAGTTCTTC
CDR3 protein: CATSDAAEARDNEQFF
J gene: TRBJ2-1
clone size: NA
D gene: NA
V gene: TRBV24-1

CDR3 DNA: TGTGCCAGCAGCTTAGAGCCGGGGGGCGGGAGGGCCTTGCAGTACTTC
CDR3 protein: CASSLEPGGGRALQYF
J gene: TRBJ2-7
clone size: NA
D gene: TRBD2
V gene: TRBV11-2

CDR3 DNA: TGTGCCTGGAGCGGGGGACAGGACAATCAGCCCCAGCATTTT
CDR3 protein: CAWSGGQDNQPQHF
J gene: TRBJ1-5
clone size: NA
D gene: TRBD1
V gene: TRBV30

CDR3 DNA: TGTGCCAGCAGCTTTGGGGCAGGGCCAAATGAAAAACTGTTTTTT
CDR3 protein: CASSFGAGPNEKLFF
J gene: TRBJ1-4
clone size: NA
D gene: NA
V gene: TRBV7-9

CDR3 DNA: TGTGCCATCAGTGAGTCGTCAGGGGGAAGTGCTTTCTTT
CDR3 protein: CAISESSGGSAFF
J gene: TRBJ1-1
clone size: NA
D gene: TRBD1
V gene: TRBV10-3

CDR3 DNA: TGTGCCAGCAGTCCGGACAGGGTTAATCAGCCCCAGCATTTT
CDR3 protein: CASSPDRVNQPQHF
J gene: TRBJ1-5
clone size: NA
D gene: TRBD1
V gene: TRBV28

CDR3 DNA: TGTGCCAGCAGCGTAGGAGCAGGGGCCACTGAAGCTTTCTTT
CDR3 protein: CASSVGAGATEAFF
J gene: TRBJ1-1
clone size: once
D gene: NA
V gene: TRBV9